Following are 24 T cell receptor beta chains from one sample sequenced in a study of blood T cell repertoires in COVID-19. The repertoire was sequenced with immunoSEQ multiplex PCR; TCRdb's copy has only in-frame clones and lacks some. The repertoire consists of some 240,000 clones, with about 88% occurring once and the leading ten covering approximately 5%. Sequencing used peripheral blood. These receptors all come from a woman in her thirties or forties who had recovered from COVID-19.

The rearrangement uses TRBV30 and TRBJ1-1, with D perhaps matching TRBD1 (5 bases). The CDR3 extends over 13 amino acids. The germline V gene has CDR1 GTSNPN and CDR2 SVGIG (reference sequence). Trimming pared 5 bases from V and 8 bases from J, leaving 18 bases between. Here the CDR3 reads CAWGPKSDREAFF. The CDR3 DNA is TGTGCCTGGGGACCTAAGAGTGACAGAGAAGCTTTCTTT.

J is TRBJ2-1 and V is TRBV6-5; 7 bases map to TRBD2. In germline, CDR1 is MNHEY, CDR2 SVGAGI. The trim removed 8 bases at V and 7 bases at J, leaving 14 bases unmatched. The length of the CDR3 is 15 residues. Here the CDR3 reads CASCRVMGGRNEQFF. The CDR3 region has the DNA TGTGCCAGCTGCCGCGTTATGGGGGGGAGGAATGAGCAGTTCTTC.

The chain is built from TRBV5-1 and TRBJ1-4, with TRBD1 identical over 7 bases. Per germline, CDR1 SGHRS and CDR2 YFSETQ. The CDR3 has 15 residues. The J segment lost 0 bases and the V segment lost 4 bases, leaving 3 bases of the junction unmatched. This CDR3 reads CASSPGQATNEKLFF. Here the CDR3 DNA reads TGCGCCAGCAGCCCCGGACAGGCAACTAATGAAAAACTGTTTTTT.

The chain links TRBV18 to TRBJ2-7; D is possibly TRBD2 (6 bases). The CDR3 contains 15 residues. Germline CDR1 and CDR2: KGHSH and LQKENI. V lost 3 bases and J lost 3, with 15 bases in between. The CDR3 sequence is CASSPSTGGSYEQYV. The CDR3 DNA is TGTGCCAGCTCACCGTCAACTGGGGGGAGCTACGAGCAGTACGTC.

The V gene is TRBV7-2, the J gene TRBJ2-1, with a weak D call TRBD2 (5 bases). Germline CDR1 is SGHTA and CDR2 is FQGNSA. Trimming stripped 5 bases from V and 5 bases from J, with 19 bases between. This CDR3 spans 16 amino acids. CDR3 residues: CASSRLVAISHNEQFF. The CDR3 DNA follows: TGTGCCAGCAGCCGGCTGGTAGCGATCTCTCACAATGAGCAGTTCTTC.

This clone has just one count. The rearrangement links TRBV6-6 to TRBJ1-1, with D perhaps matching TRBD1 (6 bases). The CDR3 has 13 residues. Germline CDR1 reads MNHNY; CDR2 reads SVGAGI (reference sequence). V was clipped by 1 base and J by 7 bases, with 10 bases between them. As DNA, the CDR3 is TGTGCCAGCAGTTACTTCACAGGGCTTGAAGCTTTCTTT. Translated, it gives CASSYFTGLEAFF.

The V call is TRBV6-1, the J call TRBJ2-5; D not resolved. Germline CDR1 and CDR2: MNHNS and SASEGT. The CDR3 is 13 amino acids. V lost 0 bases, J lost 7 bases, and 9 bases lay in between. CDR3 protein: CASSEAPRGTQYF. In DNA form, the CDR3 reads TGTGCCAGCAGTGAAGCGCCGCGAGGGACCCAGTACTTC.

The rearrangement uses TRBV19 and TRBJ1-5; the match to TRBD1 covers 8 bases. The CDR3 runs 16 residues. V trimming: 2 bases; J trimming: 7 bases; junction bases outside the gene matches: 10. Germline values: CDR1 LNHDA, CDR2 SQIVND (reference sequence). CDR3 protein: CASSILGTGGDQPQHF. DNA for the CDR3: TGTGCCAGTAGTATATTGGGGACAGGAGGCGACCAGCCCCAGCATTTT.

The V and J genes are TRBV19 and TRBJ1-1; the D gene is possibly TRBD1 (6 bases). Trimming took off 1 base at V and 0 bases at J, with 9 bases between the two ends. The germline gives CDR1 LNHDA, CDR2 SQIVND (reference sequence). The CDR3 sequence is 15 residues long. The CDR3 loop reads CASSIVTGMNTEAFF. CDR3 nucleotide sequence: TGTGCCAGTAGTATAGTGACAGGAATGAACACTGAAGCTTTCTTT.

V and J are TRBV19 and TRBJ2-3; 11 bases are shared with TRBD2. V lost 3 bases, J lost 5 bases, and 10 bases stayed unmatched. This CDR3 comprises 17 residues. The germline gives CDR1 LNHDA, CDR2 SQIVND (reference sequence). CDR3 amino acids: CASSMELAGEGRDTQYF. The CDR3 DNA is TGTGCCAGTAGTATGGAACTAGCGGGAGAGGGCCGAGATACGCAGTATTTT. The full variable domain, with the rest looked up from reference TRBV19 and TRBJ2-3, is DGGITQSPKYLFRKEGQNVTLSCEQNLNHDAMYWYRQDPGQGLRLIYYSQIVNDFQKGDIAEGYSVSREKKESFPLTVTSAQKNPTAFYLCASSMELAGEGRDTQYFGPGTRLTVL.

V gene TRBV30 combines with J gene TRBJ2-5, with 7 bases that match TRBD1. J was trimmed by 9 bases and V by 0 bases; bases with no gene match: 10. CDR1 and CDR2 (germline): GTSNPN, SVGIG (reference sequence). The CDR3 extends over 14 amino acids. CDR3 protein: CAWSVVPPDRAQYF. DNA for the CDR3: TGTGCCTGGAGTGTAGTACCGCCCGACAGGGCCCAGTACTTC. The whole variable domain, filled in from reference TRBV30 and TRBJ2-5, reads SQTIHQWPATLVQPVGSPLSLECTVEGTSNPNLYWYRQAAGRGLQLLFYSVGIGQISSEVPQNLSASRPQDRQFILSSKKLLLSDSGFYLCAWSVVPPDRAQYFGPGTRLLVL.

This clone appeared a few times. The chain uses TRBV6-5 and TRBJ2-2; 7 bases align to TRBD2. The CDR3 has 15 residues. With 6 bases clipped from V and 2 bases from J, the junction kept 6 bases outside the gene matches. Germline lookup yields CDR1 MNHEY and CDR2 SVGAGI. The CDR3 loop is CASSPTSVNTGELFF. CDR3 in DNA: TGTGCCAGCAGCCCCACTAGCGTAAACACCGGGGAGCTGTTTTTT.

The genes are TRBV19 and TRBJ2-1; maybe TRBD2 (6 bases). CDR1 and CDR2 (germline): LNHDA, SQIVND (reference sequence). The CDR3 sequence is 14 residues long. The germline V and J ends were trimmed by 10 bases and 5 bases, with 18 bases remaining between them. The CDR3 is CATQLGGANNEQFF. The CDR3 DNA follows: TGTGCCACCCAATTGGGCGGGGCCAACAATGAGCAGTTCTTC.

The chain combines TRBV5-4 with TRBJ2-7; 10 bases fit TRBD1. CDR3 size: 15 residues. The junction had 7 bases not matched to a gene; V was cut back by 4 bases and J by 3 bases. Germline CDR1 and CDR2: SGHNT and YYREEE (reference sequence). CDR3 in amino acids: CASSTGQGDFYEQYF. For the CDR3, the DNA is TGTGCCAGCAGCACCGGACAGGGGGATTTCTACGAGCAGTACTTC.

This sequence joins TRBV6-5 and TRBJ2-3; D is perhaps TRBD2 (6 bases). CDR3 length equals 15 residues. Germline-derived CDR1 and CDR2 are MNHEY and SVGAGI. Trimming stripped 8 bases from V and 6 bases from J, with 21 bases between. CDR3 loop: CASRMVADLQDTQYF. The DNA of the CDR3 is TGTGCCAGCCGTATGGTAGCGGACCTCCAGGATACGCAGTATTTT.

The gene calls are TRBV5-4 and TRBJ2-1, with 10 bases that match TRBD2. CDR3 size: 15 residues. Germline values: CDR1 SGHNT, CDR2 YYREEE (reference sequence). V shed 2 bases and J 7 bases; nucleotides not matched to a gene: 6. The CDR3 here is CASSFSSGRRNEQFF. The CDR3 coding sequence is TGTGCCAGCAGCTTCTCTAGCGGGAGACGAAATGAGCAGTTCTTC.

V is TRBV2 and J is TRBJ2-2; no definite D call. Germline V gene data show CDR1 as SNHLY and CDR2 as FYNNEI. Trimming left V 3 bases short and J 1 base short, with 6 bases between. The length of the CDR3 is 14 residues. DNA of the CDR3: TGTGCCAGCAGTGATTGGCAGAACACCGGGGAGCTGTTTTTT. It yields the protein CASSDWQNTGELFF.

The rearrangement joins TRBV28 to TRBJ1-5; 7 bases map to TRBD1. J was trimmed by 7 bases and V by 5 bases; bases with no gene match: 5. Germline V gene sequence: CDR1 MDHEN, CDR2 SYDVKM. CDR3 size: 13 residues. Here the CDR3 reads CASSKQGNQPQHF. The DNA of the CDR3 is TGTGCCAGCAGTAAACAGGGGAACCAGCCCCAGCATTTT.

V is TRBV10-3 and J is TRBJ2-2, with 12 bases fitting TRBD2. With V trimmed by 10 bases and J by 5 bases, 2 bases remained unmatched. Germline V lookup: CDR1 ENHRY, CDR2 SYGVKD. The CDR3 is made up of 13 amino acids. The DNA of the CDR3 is TGTGCCACCGGGACTAGCGGGACCGGGGAGCTGTTTTTT. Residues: CATGTSGTGELFF.

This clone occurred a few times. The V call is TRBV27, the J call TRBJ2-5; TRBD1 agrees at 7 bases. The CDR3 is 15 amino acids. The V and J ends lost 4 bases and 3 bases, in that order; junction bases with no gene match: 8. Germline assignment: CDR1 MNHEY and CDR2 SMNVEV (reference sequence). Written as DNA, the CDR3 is TGTGCCAGCAGTTATAACGTGGGACAGAAAGAGACCCAGTACTTC. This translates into CASSYNVGQKETQYF.

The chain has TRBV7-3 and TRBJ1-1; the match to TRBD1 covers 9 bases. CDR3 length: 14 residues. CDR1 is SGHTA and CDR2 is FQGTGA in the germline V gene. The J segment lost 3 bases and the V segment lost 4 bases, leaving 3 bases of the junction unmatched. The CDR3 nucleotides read TGTGCCAGCAGCTGGACAGGGGTGGACACTGAAGCTTTCTTT. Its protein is CASSWTGVDTEAFF.

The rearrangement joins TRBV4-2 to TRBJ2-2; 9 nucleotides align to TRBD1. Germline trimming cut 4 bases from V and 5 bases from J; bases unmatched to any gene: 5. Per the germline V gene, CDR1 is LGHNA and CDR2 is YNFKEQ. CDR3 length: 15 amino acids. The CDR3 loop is CASSLGTGPTGELFF. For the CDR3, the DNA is TGTGCCAGCAGCCTGGGGACAGGGCCTACCGGGGAGCTGTTTTTT.

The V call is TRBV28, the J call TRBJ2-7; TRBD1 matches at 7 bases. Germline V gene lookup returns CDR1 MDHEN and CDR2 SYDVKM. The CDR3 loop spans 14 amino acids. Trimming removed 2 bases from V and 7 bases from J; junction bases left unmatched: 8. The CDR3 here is CASSLGQARREQYF. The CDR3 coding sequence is TGTGCCAGCAGTTTAGGACAGGCCCGGCGGGAGCAGTACTTC.

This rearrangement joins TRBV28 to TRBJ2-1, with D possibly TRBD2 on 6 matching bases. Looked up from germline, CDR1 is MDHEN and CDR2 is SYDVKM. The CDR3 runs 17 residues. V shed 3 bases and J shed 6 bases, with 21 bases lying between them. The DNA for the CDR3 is TGTGCCAGCAGTTTTCCAATAAGGCGGGACGCGGGCAATGAGCAGTTCTTC. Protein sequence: CASSFPIRRDAGNEQFF.